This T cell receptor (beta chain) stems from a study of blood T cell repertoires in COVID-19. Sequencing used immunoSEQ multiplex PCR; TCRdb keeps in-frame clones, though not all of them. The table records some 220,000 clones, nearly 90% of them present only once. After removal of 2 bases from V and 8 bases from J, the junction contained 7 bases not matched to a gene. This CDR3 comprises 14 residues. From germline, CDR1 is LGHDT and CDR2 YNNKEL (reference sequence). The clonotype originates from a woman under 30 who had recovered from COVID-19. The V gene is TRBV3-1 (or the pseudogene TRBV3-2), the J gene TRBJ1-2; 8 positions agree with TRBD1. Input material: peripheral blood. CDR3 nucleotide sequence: TGTGCCAGCAGCCAAAATAGACAGGGGCGCGGCTACACCTTC. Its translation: CASSQNRQGRGYTF.